Sequencing of this TCR beta chain was carried out in a study of T cells in Graves' hyperthyroidism and ophthalmopathy. On the study more broadly: Once the initial diagnosis was made, peripheral blood was obtained before any treatment. General study results and limits: A model using 13 V-J features told ophthalmopathy apart from stable hyperthyroidism.

At least ten counts were recorded for this clonotype. What it binds is unknown. Amplification yielded TCR beta CDR3 regions, with RNA transcripts as the source. The TCR CDR3 was amplified in a first-round RT-PCR using the HTBI primer set. Using its own MiXCR run on the multiplex PCR reads, TCRdb lists one record per CDR3 protein. The repertoire holds about 350,000 distinct CDR3 sequences, with 15% to 20% as singletons. The sequence derives from a woman aged 40 to 50 with Graves' ophthalmopathy. The sample was blood.

As DNA, the CDR3 is TGCAGTGCTAGAGCAGGGGAGGGCTATGGCTACACCTTC. Its protein is CSARAGEGYGYTF. The chain couples TRBV20-1 to TRBJ1-2; D is possibly TRBD1 (6 bases). The germline gives CDR1 DFQATT, CDR2 SNEGSKA (reference sequence). The CDR3 runs to 13 residues. Trimming removed 1 base at V and 4 bases at J, with 10 bases between.